This TCR beta chain is from a study of blood T cells in healthy people across ages. Sample-barcoded 5' priming and a J-beta primer mix drove a second PCR of about 7 to 12 cycles. TCRdb re-called the 5' RACE reads through MiXCR, storing one row per CDR3 protein. The sample gives about 1.5 million distinct CDR3 sequences, approximately 43% of which show up once; just over 4% is in the top ten. A few counts support this clonotype. Germline assignment: CDR1 SEHNR and CDR2 FQNEAQ (reference sequence). This CDR3 spans 16 amino acids. V was trimmed by 2 bases and J by 0 bases, leaving 11 bases between them. This TCR was sampled from a woman under 30 in good health. What was sequenced was blood. The chain joins TRBV7-9 to TRBJ2-1, with D hard to call. The CDR3 bases are TGTGCCAGCAGCTTACCGGTAGCTCCCTCCTACAATGAGCAGTTCTTC. Translated, it gives CASSLPVAPSYNEQFF.